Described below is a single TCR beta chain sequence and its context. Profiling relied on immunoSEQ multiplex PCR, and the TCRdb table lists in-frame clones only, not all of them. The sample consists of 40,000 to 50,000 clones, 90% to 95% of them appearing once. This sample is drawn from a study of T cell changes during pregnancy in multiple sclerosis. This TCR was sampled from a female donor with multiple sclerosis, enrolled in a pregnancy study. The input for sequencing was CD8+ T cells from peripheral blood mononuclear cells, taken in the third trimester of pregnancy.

CDR3 amino acids: CASSVNAGGSYEQYF. DNA for the CDR3: TGTGCCAGCAGCGTAAACGCAGGGGGCTCTTACGAGCAGTACTTC. The chain combines TRBV9 with TRBJ2-7; 8 bases map to TRBD1. This CDR3 contains 15 residues. The V gene end was trimmed by 1 base and the J gene end by 4 bases; junction bases not matched to a gene: 7. CDR1 is SGDLS, CDR2 YYNGEE, per germline.